One T cell receptor (beta chain) is described in this entry. The data derive from a study of blood T cell repertoires in COVID-19. Trimming left V 5 bases short and J 3 bases short, with 6 bases between. The CDR3 runs 12 residues. Generated by immunoSEQ multiplex PCR, the TCRdb table keeps only in-frame clones and is missing some. Of over 150,000 clones detected, around four fifths appear once; the ten largest clones hold around 7%. Seattle researchers signed up patients amid active infection and tracked them longitudinally. Sequencing input: peripheral blood. The sequence was obtained from a woman aged 35 to 49 with COVID-19, enrolled during active disease. The rearrangement uses TRBV12-3 or TRBV12-4 and TRBJ2-3; D might be TRBD1 (6 bases). CDR3 sequence: CASSGTTDTQYF. In DNA form, the CDR3 reads TGTGCCAGCAGTGGGACAACAGATACGCAGTATTTT.